Listed here is a single T cell receptor (beta chain). Its antigen is unknown. This may stem from a read error, because a much larger clone lies one nucleotide away. This specimen belongs to a study of CD8+CD57+ T cells in acquired aplastic anemia. Across the study: Around 3.5 ug was the average amount of DNA from sorted CD4+ and CD8+ cells.

The CDR3 contains 14 residues. Overall study results and limits: Roughly 28 was the count of CD8+ CDR3 sequences that patients shared with controls.

It was genomic DNA that served as the template for profiling TCR beta VDJ and CDR3. TCRdb analysed the reads with MiXCR anew, one entry per CDR3 protein. The sample carries fewer than 250,000 distinct CDR3 sequences, approximately 45% recorded once. Previously, flow cytometry had revealed CD8+CD57+ cell expansion in the patients chosen for sequencing. The gene calls are TRBV12-3 or TRBV12-4 and TRBJ2-7, with D perhaps given as TRBD1 or TRBD2 (5 bases each). The TCR comes from a human donor with aplastic anemia. Specimen: sorted CD4+, CD8+, or CD8+CD57+ T cells (not recorded which) from PBMCs. The CDR3 loop reads CASSWGTHSYGQYF. DNA of the CDR3: TGTGCCAGCAGTTGGGGGACGCACTCCTACGGGCAGTACTTC.